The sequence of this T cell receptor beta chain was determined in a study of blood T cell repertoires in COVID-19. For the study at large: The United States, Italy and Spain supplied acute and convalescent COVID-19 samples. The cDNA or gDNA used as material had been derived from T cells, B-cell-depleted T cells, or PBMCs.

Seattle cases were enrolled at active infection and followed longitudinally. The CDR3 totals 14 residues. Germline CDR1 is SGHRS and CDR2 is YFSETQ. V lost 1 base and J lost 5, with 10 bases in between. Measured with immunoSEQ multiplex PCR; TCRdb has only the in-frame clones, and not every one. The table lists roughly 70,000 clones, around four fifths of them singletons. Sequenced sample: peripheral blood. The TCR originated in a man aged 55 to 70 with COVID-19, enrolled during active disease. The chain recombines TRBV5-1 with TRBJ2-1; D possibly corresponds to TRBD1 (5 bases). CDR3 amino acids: CASSLQGWNNEQFF. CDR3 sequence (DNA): TGCGCCAGCAGCTTGCAGGGCTGGAACAATGAGCAGTTCTTC.